This T cell receptor (beta chain) came from a study of T cell repertoires in cytomegalovirus infection. Study-level information: Matching HLA type and CMV infection were both indicated by public TCR beta signatures.

Germline V lookup: CDR1 SEHNR, CDR2 FQNEAQ (reference sequence). This CDR3 region has 16 residues. Each CDR3 protein gets one entry after TCRdb re-called the reads with MiXCR. The sample shows over 250,000 distinct CDR3 sequences, roughly a fifth of them seen only once. Note on this clonotype: Its antigen is still unknown. A much larger clonotype is one base distant, so this may be a read error.

Points from the study as a whole: CMV-specific TCR beta clonotypes restricted by HLA-C dominated the ex vivo response.

This TCR was recovered from a human donor in good health (CMV status not recorded). Some clones in this sample may be carry-over from other donors' samples. This chain uses TRBV7-9 with TRBJ2-3; 12 bases agree with TRBD2. The sequencing used cultured PBMCs, collected from culture after CMV antigen stimulation. The CDR3 is CASSLLTSGRSDTRYF. The DNA of the CDR3 is TGTGCCAGCAGCTTATTGACTAGCGGGAGATCAGATACGCGGTATTTT.